The 26 T cell receptor beta chains below were found in one sample sequenced in a study of blood T cell repertoires in COVID-19. Assay used: immunoSEQ multiplex PCR; TCRdb lists only in-frame clones, some missing. The sample has about 120,000 clones, 80% to 90% seen once. Sequenced input: peripheral blood. These receptors were taken from a woman in her forties or fifties with acute or convalescent COVID-19.

CDR3 DNA sequence: TGTGCCACCAGCCGTGGGGGGGGCCTGCACTATGGCTACACCTTC. Protein: CATSRGGGLHYGYTF. The chain links TRBV15 to TRBJ1-2, with D possibly matching TRBD1 (6 bases). In germline, CDR1 is LNHNV, CDR2 YYDKDF (reference sequence). V gave up 5 bases and J gave up 3 bases, with 16 bases separating them. The CDR3 is made up of 15 amino acids.

The chain employs TRBV7-7 and TRBJ2-3, with TRBD2 matching 8 bases. Germline CDR1 and CDR2: SSHAT and FNYEAQ (reference sequence). The CDR3 extends over 15 amino acids. Losses at the gene ends were 4 bases for V and 0 bases for J; bases not matched to a gene: 3. The CDR3 protein is CASSSGLASTDTQYF. The CDR3 DNA follows: TGTGCCAGCAGCTCTGGACTAGCAAGCACAGATACGCAGTATTTT.

This clone was detected only once. The rearrangement joins TRBV28 to TRBJ2-5, with 15 bases fitting TRBD2. This CDR3 contains 16 residues. With V trimmed by 4 bases and J by 5 bases, 5 bases remained unmatched. Per the germline V gene, CDR1 is MDHEN and CDR2 is SYDVKM. This CDR3 is CASSWGLAGGVETQYF. Here the CDR3 DNA reads TGTGCCAGCAGTTGGGGACTAGCGGGAGGAGTGGAGACCCAGTACTTC.

This clone has just one count. The rearrangement links TRBV5-6 to TRBJ2-7; no reliable D call. Trimming took off 3 bases at V and 0 bases at J, with 13 bases between the two ends. Germline values: CDR1 SGHDT, CDR2 YYEEEE. The CDR3 loop spans 15 amino acids. The CDR3 region is CASSWAPLASYEQYF. CDR3 in DNA: TGTGCCAGCAGCTGGGCCCCTCTGGCCTCCTACGAGCAGTACTTC. The full variable domain, in which reference TRBV5-6 and TRBJ2-7 provide the parts outside the CDR3, is DAGVTQSPTHLIKTRGQQVTLRCSPKSGHDTVSWYQQALGQGPQFIFQYYEEEERQRGNFPDRFSGHQFPNYSSELNVNALLLGDSALYLCASSWAPLASYEQYFGPGTRLTVT.

The sample holds one count of this clone. The J gene is TRBJ1-2, the V gene TRBV6-5; TRBD1 agrees at 8 bases. The CDR3 runs 15 residues. Germline V lookup: CDR1 MNHEY, CDR2 SVGAGI. V lost 4 bases and J lost 7; bases outside the gene matches: 11. This chain's CDR3 is CASSSADQGASGYTF. DNA for the CDR3: TGTGCCAGCAGTTCCGCCGACCAGGGGGCTAGTGGCTACACCTTC.

This clone was counted a few times. This chain connects TRBV29-1 to TRBJ2-7; 7 positions agree with TRBD1. V shed 4 bases and J 1 base; nucleotides not matched to a gene: 4. Per germline, CDR1 SQVTM and CDR2 ANQGSEA. The CDR3 totals 13 residues. This CDR3 is CSVGQGLSYEQYF. Here the CDR3 DNA reads TGCAGCGTTGGACAGGGTCTTTCCTACGAGCAGTACTTC.

The chain combines TRBV27 with TRBJ1-1; 7 nucleotides align to TRBD1. Germline CDR1 is MNHEY and CDR2 is SMNVEV (reference sequence). V lost 3 bases, J lost 5 bases, and 3 bases stayed unmatched. The CDR3 is made up of 13 amino acids. DNA for the CDR3: TGTGCCAGCAGTTTGGGGACAGATACTGAAGCTTTCTTT. Encoded protein: CASSLGTDTEAFF.

This clone appeared a single time. V is TRBV7-2 and J is TRBJ2-5; TRBD2 matches 10 bases. Germline V gives CDR1 SGHTA, CDR2 FQGNSA. V trimming: 3 bases; J trimming: 2 bases; junction bases outside the gene matches: 3. There are 15 residues in the CDR3. CDR3 sequence (DNA): TGTGCCAGCAGCTTTCAAGCGGGGGGGCAAGAGACCCAGTACTTC. It translates to CASSFQAGGQETQYF.

The rearrangement links TRBV29-1 to TRBJ2-3, with 11 bases identical to TRBD2. This CDR3 comprises 15 residues. CDR1 and CDR2 (germline): SQVTM, ANQGSEA. Unmatched junction bases numbered 6, after V lost 4 bases and J lost 3 bases. The CDR3 nucleotides are TGCAGCGTTGCACTAACTAGCGGGAGTACAGATACGCAGTATTTT. Translation gives CSVALTSGSTDTQYF.

This chain uses TRBV30 with TRBJ2-3, with D perhaps TRBD2 (7 bases). The CDR3 covers 15 residues. Germline V CDR1 and CDR2: GTSNPN, SVGIG (reference sequence). Trimming removed 0 bases at V and 5 bases at J, with 15 bases between. CDR3 in DNA: TGTGCCTGGAGTGTTCGAGGGGGGGCCGGAGATACGCAGTATTTT. Translating it yields CAWSVRGGAGDTQYF.

This clone was observed a few times. The chain couples TRBV27 to TRBJ2-7; the D gene is possibly TRBD2 (5 bases). Deletions cut 2 bases from V and 4 bases from J, with 9 bases between. The CDR3 is 13 amino acids. CDR1 is MNHEY, CDR2 SMNVEV, per germline (reference sequence). DNA for the CDR3: TGTGCCAGCAGTTTAGCGAAGCGGTACGAGCAGTACTTC. Its translation is CASSLAKRYEQYF.

The gene calls are TRBV7-2 and TRBJ2-3; TRBD2 aligns across 7 bases. J was trimmed by 8 bases and V by 5 bases; bases with no gene match: 13. CDR1 and CDR2 from the germline V gene are SGHTA and FQGNSA. This CDR3 has 15 amino acids. CDR3 sequence (DNA): TGTGCCAGCAGCCAACCCCTAGCGGTTTCTGGTACGCAGTATTTT. Amino acid sequence: CASSQPLAVSGTQYF.

The V and J genes are TRBV19 and TRBJ2-3; 13 nucleotides match TRBD2. CDR1 is LNHDA, CDR2 SQIVND, per germline (reference sequence). V lost 6 bases, J lost 4 bases, and 7 bases stayed unmatched. The CDR3 loop spans 16 amino acids. The CDR3 sequence: CASRALAGGLSDTQYF. CDR3 DNA sequence: TGTGCCAGTAGAGCACTAGCGGGGGGGCTCTCAGATACGCAGTATTTT.

The CDR3 DNA reads as TGTGCCAGCAGGGGACAGGGGATGTTTCCTGGCTACACCTTC. Translated: CASRGQGMFPGYTF. V and J are TRBV9 and TRBJ1-2, with TRBD1 matching over 10 bases. CDR1 is SGDLS and CDR2 is YYNGEE in the germline V gene. This CDR3 has 14 amino acids. V lost 5 bases, J lost 7 bases, and 8 bases stayed unmatched.

This chain joins TRBV19 and TRBJ1-3; D uncertain. The V end was cut by 4 bases, the J end by 0 bases, with 13 bases between. Germline lookup yields CDR1 LNHDA and CDR2 SQIVND (reference sequence). The CDR3 totals 16 residues. The CDR3 is CASSRFGSTSGNTIYF. CDR3 bases: TGTGCCAGTAGTAGATTTGGTTCTACCTCTGGAAACACCATATATTTT.

Written as DNA, the CDR3 is TGTGCCAGCAGCTCTGACCGGGGATTTTGGGAGACCCAGTACTTC. Translation gives CASSSDRGFWETQYF. The chain is built from TRBV7-9 and TRBJ2-5, with a possible D match to TRBD2 (5 bases). Germline CDR1 and CDR2: SEHNR and FQNEAQ (reference sequence). V was pared by 4 bases and J by 5 bases, with 17 bases between. The CDR3 runs 15 residues.

This chain joins TRBV10-1 and TRBJ2-1; TRBD2 aligns across 10 bases. This CDR3 has 15 amino acids. Germline assignment: CDR1 WNHNN and CDR2 SYGVQD (reference sequence). V lost 2 bases and J lost 8; bases outside the gene matches: 6. The CDR3 nucleotides are TGCGCCAGCAGTGAGGGGGCTAGCGGGAGAGATGAGCAGTTCTTC. It encodes CASSEGASGRDEQFF.

This chain joins TRBV9 and TRBJ1-1, with D possibly TRBD1 on 6 matching bases. The CDR3 loop spans 18 amino acids. The ends were cut back, 0 bases at V and 7 bases at J, with 25 bases in the middle. CDR1 SGDLS and CDR2 YYNGEE come from the germline V gene. The CDR3 sequence: CASSVGPGAQGGNLEAFF. The CDR3, as DNA: TGTGCCAGCAGCGTAGGGCCAGGGGCCCAAGGCGGAAACCTTGAAGCTTTCTTT. Variable domain in full (rest from reference TRBV9 and TRBJ1-1): DSGVTQTPKHLITATGQRVTLRCSPRSGDLSVYWYQQSLDQGLQFLIQYYNGEERAKGNILERFSAQQFPDLHSELNLSSLELGDSALYFCASSVGPGAQGGNLEAFFGQGTRLTVV.

V gene TRBV18 combines with J gene TRBJ1-3; D gene unclear. The CDR3 runs to 15 residues. Germline CDR1 is KGHSH and CDR2 is LQKENI. V lost 5 bases and J lost 0, with 11 bases in between. Here the CDR3 DNA reads TGTGCCAGCTCATCAACAGTTTTCTCTGGAAACACCATATATTTT. It is translated as CASSSTVFSGNTIYF.

This sequence joins TRBV18 and TRBJ2-2; 12 nucleotides match TRBD2. The V segment lost 4 bases and the J segment 5 bases; nucleotides outside the gene matches: 23. CDR3 length: 22 amino acids. CDR1 and CDR2 from the germline V gene are KGHSH and LQKENI. DNA of the CDR3: TGTGCCAGCTCACTTCGACAGGCCCAGGGAACTAGCGGGAGGATTGTTACCGGGGAGCTGTTTTTT. Translation gives CASSLRQAQGTSGRIVTGELFF.

This chain joins TRBV4-3 and TRBJ1-1; D not certain. V was cut by 1 base and J by 5 bases, with 8 bases left in between. Per germline, CDR1 LGHNA and CDR2 YSLEER. The CDR3 contains 13 residues. CDR3 amino acids: CASSQVRGTEAFF. The DNA for the CDR3 is TGCGCCAGCAGCCAAGTCCGGGGAACTGAAGCTTTCTTT.

The chain couples TRBV18 to TRBJ2-1, with 11 positions matching TRBD2. Per germline, CDR1 KGHSH and CDR2 LQKENI. CDR3 length equals 15 residues. Losses at the gene ends were 6 bases for V and 5 bases for J; bases not matched to a gene: 6. CDR3 protein: CASSSLAGVDNEQFF. CDR3 nucleotides: TGTGCCAGCTCCTCACTAGCGGGAGTTGACAATGAGCAGTTCTTC.

This chain uses TRBV5-1 with TRBJ1-1; 9 nucleotides match TRBD1. The length of the CDR3 is 15 residues. V shed 4 bases and J 0 bases; nucleotides not matched to a gene: 4. Germline values: CDR1 SGHRS, CDR2 YFSETQ. In DNA, the CDR3 is TGCGCCAGCAGCCAGGGACAGGGAATGAACACTGAAGCTTTCTTT. This encodes CASSQGQGMNTEAFF.

Comments on this clone: In the same sample, other DNA sequences code for this CDR3. V and J are TRBV18 and TRBJ1-6; tentatively, D is TRBD1 (6 bases). V was cut by 2 bases and J by 7 bases, with 9 bases left in between. Germline CDR1 and CDR2: KGHSH and LQKENI. The CDR3 consists of 14 residues. This CDR3 reads CASSPDRNNSPLHF. In DNA form, the CDR3 reads TGTGCCAGCTCACCAGACAGGAACAATTCACCCCTCCACTTT.

The chain recombines TRBV6-2 or TRBV6-3 with TRBJ2-7, with a tentative D call TRBD2 (7 bases). Germline CDR1 is MNHEY and CDR2 is SVGEGT. V lost 3 bases to trimming and J lost 3 bases, with 24 bases between them. The CDR3 has 18 residues. The CDR3 sequence is CASSYSILRGGLDYEQYF. DNA of the CDR3: TGTGCCAGCAGTTATTCGATCCTCAGGGGAGGGCTGGACTACGAGCAGTACTTC.

This clone was seen a single time. This rearrangement joins TRBV19 to TRBJ1-1; 10 nucleotides match TRBD1. The CDR3 loop spans 14 amino acids. V lost 7 bases and J lost 7; bases outside the gene matches: 9. The germline CDR1 and CDR2 sequences are LNHDA and SQIVND (reference sequence). CDR3 bases: TGTGCCAGTACTGCAGACAGGGGGCGGCGTGAAGCTTTCTTT. This encodes CASTADRGRREAFF.